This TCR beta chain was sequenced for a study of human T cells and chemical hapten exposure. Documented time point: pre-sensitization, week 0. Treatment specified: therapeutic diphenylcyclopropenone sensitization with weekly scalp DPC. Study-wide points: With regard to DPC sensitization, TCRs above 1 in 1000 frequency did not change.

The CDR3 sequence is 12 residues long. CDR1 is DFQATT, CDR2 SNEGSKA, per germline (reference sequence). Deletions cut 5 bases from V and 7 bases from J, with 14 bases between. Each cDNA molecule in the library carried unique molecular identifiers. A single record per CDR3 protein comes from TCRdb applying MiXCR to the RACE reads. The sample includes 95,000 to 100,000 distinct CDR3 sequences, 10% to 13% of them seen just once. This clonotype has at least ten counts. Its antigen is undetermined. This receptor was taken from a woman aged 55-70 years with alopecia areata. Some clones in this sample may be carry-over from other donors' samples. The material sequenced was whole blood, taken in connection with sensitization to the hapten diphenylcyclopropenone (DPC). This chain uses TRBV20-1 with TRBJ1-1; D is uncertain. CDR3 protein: CSAVQDGREAFF. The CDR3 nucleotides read TGCAGTGCTGTCCAGGACGGTCGTGAAGCTTTCTTT.